Shown below are 4 T cell receptor beta chains from a single sample sequenced in a study of blood T cell repertoires in COVID-19 (dated by TCRdb to about 2020). Library preparation used the immunoSEQ multiplex PCR assay. Held by TCRdb, this immuneACCESS table contains in-frame sequences only and omits some clones. Under half of the omission traces to an unresolved V gene where checked; the cause of the rest is unknown. This sample gives roughly 220,000 clones in total; 84% of them show up just once. Around 1.5% of the sample is in the top ten clones. The sequenced sample was peripheral blood. These receptors came from a woman aged 35 to 49 who had recovered from COVID-19.

V and J are TRBV7-2 and TRBJ2-2, with a possible D match to TRBD1 (6 bases). The length of the CDR3 is 13 residues. The V gene lost 5 bases and the J gene lost 6 bases, with 10 bases spanning the gap. The germline CDR1 and CDR2 sequences are SGHTA and FQGNSA. The CDR3 here is CASSPRGAGELFF. The CDR3, as DNA: TGTGCCAGCAGCCCCAGGGGTGCCGGGGAGCTGTTTTTT.

This clone was seen once. The chain uses TRBV12-3 or TRBV12-4 and TRBJ2-7; D possibly corresponds to TRBD1 (5 bases). The CDR3 covers 13 residues. V lost 4 bases and J lost 1, with 8 bases in between. The CDR3 DNA reads as TGTGCCAGCAGTTCCGGACATTCCTACGAGCAGTACTTC. Translated, it gives CASSSGHSYEQYF.

The chain carries TRBV2 and TRBJ2-5; 8 nucleotides line up with TRBD1. Germline loops: CDR1 SNHLY, CDR2 FYNNEI. CDR3 length: 14 residues. After removal of 6 bases from V and 4 bases from J, the junction contained 7 bases not matched to a gene. This CDR3 is CASRAGQGLETQYF. The CDR3 DNA follows: TGTGCCAGCAGGGCAGGACAGGGCCTAGAGACCCAGTACTTC.

J is TRBJ2-7 and V is TRBV18, with D unclear. Germline V gives CDR1 KGHSH, CDR2 LQKENI. V was pared by 2 bases and J by 5 bases, with 16 bases between. This CDR3 has 15 residues. The CDR3: CASSPDIGVGNEQYF. The CDR3 DNA sequence: TGTGCCAGCTCACCAGATATTGGAGTCGGAAACGAGCAGTACTTC.